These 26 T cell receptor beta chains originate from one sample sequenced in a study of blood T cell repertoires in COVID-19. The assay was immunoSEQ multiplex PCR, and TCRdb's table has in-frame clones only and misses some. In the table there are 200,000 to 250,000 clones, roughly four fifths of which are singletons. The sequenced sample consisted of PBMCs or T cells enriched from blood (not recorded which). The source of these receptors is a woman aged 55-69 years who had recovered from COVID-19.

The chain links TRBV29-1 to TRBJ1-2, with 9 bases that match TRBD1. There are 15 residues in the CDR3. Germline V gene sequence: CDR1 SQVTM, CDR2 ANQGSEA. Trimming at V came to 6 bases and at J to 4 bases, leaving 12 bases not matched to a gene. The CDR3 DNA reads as TGCAGCGTCCCAATGGCTGGACAGGGGCTCTATGGCTACACCTTC. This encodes CSVPMAGQGLYGYTF. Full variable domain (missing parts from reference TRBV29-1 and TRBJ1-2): SAVISQKPSRDICQRGTSLTIQCQVDSQVTMMFWYRQQPGQSLTLIATANQGSEATYESGFVIDKFPISRPNLTFSTLTVSNMSPEDSSIYLCSVPMAGQGLYGYTFGSGTRLTVV.

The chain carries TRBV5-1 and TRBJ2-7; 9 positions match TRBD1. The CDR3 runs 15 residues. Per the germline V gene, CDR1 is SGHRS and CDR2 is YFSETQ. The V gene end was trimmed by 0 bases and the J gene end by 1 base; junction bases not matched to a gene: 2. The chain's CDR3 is CASSLGGQGSYEQYF. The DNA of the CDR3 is TGCGCCAGCAGCTTGGGAGGACAGGGGTCCTACGAGCAGTACTTC.

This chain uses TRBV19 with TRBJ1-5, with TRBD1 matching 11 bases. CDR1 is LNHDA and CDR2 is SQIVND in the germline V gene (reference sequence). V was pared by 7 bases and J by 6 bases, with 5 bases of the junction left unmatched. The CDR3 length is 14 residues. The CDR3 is CASKPGTGGQPQHF. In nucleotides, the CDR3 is TGTGCCAGTAAGCCCGGGACAGGGGGTCAGCCCCAGCATTTT. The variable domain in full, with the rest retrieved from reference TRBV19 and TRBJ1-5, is DGGITQSPKYLFRKEGQNVTLSCEQNLNHDAMYWYRQDPGQGLRLIYYSQIVNDFQKGDIAEGYSVSREKKESFPLTVTSAQKNPTAFYLCASKPGTGGQPQHFGDGTRLSIL.

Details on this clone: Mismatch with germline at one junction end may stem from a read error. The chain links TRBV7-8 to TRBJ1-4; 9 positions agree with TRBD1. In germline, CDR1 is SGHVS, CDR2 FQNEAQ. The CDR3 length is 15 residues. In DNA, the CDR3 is TGTGCCAGCAGCTTCGACAGGGGGACTAAGGAAAAACTGTTTTTT. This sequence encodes CASSFDRGTKEKLFF. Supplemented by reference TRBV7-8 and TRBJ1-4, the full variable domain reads GAGVSQSPRYKVAKRGQDVALRCDPISGHVSLFWYQQALGQGPEFLTYFQNEAQLDKSGLPSDRFFAERPEGSVSTLKIQRTQQEDSAVYLCASSFDRGTKEKLFFGSGTQLSVL.

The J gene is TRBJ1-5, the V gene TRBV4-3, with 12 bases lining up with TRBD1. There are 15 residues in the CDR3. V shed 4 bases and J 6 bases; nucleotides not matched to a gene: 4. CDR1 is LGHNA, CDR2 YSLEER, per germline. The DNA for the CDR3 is TGCGCCAGCAGCCCCGGGACAGGGGGCGTTCAGCCCCAGCATTTT. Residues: CASSPGTGGVQPQHF.

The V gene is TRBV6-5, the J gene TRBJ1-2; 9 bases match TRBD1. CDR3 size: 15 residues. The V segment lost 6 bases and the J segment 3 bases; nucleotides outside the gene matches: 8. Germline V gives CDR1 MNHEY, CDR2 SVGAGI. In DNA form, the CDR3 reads TGTGCCAGCAGCCCCCCAGGACAGGGGCACTATGGCTACACCTTC. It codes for CASSPPGQGHYGYTF.

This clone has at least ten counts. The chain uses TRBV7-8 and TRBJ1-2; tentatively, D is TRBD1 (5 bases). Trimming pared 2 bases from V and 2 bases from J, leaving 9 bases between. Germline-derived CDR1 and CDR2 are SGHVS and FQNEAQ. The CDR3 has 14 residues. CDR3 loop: CASSLRQGNYGYTF. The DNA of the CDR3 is TGTGCCAGCAGCTTAAGGCAGGGAAACTATGGCTACACCTTC.

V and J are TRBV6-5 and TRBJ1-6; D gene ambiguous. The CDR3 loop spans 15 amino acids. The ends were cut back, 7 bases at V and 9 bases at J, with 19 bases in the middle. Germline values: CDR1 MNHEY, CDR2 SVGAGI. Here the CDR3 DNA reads TGTGCCAGCACCTCGCTGGCAGCTCGGAGTTCACCCCTCCACTTT. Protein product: CASTSLAARSSPLHF.

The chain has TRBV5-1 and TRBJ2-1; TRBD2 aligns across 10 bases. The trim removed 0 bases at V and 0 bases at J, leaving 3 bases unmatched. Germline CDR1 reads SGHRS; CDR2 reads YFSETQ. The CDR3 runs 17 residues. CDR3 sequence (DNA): TGCGCCAGCAGCTTGGGCACTAGCGGGAACTCCTACAATGAGCAGTTCTTC. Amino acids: CASSLGTSGNSYNEQFF. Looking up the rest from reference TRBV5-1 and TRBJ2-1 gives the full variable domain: KAGVTQTPRYLIKTRGQQVTLSCSPISGHRSVSWYQQTPGQGLQFLFEYFSETQRNKGNFPGRFSGRQFSNSRSEMNVSTLELGDSALYLCASSLGTSGNSYNEQFFGPGTRLTVL.

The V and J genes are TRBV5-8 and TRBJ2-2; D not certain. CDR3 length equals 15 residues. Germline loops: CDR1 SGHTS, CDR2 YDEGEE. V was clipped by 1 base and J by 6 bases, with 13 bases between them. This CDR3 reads CASSLSQRVAGELFF. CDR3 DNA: TGTGCCAGCAGCTTGTCGCAAAGAGTGGCCGGGGAGCTGTTTTTT.

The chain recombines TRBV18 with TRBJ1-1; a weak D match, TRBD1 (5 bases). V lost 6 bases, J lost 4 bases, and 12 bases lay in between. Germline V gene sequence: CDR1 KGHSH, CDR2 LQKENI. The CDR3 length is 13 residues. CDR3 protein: CASSSAGGTEAFF. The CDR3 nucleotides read TGTGCCAGCTCTTCGGCGGGGGGCACTGAAGCTTTCTTT.

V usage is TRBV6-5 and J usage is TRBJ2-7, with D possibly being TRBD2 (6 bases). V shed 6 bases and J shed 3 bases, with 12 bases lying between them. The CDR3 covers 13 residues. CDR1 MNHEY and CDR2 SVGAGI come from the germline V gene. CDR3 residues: CASSWGVYYEQYF. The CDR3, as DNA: TGTGCCAGCAGCTGGGGGGTATACTACGAGCAGTACTTC.

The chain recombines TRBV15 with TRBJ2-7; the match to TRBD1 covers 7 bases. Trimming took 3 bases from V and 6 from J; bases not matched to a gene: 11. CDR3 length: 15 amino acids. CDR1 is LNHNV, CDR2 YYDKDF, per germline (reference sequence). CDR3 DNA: TGTGCCACCAGCAGCCTCAGGACAGGAGTAGGCGAGCAGTACTTC. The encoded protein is CATSSLRTGVGEQYF.

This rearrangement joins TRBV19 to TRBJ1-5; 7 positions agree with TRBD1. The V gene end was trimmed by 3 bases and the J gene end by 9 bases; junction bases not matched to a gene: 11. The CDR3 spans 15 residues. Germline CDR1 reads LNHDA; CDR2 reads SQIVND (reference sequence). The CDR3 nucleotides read TGTGCCAGTAGTATTGACCGGGACAGACTGGGGCCCCAGCATTTT. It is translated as CASSIDRDRLGPQHF. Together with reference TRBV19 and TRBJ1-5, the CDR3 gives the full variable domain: DGGITQSPKYLFRKEGQNVTLSCEQNLNHDAMYWYRQDPGQGLRLIYYSQIVNDFQKGDIAEGYSVSREKKESFPLTVTSAQKNPTAFYLCASSIDRDRLGPQHFGDGTRLSIL.

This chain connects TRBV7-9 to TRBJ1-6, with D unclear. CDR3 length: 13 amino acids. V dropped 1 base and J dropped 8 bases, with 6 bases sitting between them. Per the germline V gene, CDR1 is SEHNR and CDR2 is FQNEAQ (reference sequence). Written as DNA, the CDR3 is TGTGCCAGCAGCTTAGGCCCAGATTCACCCCTCCACTTT. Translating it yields CASSLGPDSPLHF.

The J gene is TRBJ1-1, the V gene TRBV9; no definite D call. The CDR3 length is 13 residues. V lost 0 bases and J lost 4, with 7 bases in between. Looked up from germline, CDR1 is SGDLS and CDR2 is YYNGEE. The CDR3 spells CASSVVLGTEAFF. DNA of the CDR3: TGTGCCAGCAGCGTAGTTCTAGGCACTGAAGCTTTCTTT.

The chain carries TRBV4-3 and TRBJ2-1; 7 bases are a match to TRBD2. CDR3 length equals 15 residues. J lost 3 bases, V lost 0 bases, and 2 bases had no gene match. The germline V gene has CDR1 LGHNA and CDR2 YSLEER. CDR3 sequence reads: CASSQDPGGYNEQFF. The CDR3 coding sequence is TGCGCCAGCAGCCAAGATCCGGGGGGCTACAATGAGCAGTTCTTC.

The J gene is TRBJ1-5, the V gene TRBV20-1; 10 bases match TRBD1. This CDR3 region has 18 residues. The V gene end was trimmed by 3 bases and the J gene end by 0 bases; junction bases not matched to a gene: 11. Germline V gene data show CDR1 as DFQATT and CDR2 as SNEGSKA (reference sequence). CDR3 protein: CSASPSGTGDLSNQPQHF. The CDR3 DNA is TGCAGTGCTAGTCCCTCCGGGACAGGGGACCTTAGCAATCAGCCCCAGCATTTT.

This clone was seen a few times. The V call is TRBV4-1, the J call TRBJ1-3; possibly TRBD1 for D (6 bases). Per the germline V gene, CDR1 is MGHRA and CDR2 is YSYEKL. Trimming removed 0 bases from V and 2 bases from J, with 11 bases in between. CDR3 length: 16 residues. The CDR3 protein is CASSQDHREPGNTIYF. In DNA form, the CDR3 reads TGCGCCAGCAGCCAAGATCACAGGGAGCCTGGAAACACCATATATTTT.

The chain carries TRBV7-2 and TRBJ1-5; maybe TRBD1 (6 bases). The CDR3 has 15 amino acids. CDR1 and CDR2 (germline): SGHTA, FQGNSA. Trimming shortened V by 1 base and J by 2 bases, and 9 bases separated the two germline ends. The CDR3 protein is CASSLGGLGNQPQHF. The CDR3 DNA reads TGTGCCAGCAGCTTAGGGGGGCTTGGCAATCAGCCCCAGCATTTT.

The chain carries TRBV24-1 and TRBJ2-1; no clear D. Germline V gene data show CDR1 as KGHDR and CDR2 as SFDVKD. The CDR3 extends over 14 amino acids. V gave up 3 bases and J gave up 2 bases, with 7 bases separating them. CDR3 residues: CATSDPTTYNEQFF. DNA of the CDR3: TGTGCCACCAGTGATCCCACAACCTACAATGAGCAGTTCTTC.

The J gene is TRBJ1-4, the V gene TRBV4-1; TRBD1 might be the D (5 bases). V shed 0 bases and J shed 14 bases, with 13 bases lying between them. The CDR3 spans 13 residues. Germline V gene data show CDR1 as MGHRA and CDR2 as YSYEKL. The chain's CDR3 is CASSQEWRGVLFF. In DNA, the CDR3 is TGCGCCAGCAGCCAAGAGTGGAGGGGCGTGCTGTTTTTT.

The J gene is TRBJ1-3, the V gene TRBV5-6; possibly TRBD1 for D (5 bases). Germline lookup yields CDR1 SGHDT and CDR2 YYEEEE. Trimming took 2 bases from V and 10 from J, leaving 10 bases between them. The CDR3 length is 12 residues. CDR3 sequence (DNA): TGTGCCAGCAGCTTTCAGCAGGGTACCATATATTTT. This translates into CASSFQQGTIYF.

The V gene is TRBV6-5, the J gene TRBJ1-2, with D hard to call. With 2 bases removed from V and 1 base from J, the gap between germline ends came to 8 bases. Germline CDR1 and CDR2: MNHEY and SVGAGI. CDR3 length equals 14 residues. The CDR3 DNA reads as TGTGCCAGCAGTTACGGCGGTAATAACTATGGCTACACCTTC. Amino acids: CASSYGGNNYGYTF.

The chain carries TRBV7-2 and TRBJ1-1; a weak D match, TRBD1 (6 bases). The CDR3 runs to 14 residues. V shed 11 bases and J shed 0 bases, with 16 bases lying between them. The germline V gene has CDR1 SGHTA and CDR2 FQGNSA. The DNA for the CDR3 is TGTGCCTCCTCGGACAGTCCCATGAACACTGAAGCTTTCTTT. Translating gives CASSDSPMNTEAFF.

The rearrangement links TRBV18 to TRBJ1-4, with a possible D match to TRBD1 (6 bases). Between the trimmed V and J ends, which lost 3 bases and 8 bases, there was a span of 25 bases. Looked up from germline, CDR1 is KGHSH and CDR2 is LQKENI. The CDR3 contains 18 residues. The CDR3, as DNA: TGTGCCAGCTCACCCCCCAATAGAAGATACGGGCAGGGGGAAAAACTGTTTTTT. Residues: CASSPPNRRYGQGEKLFF.